This T cell receptor beta chain comes out of a study of T cells expressing NK-cell markers (dated by TCRdb to the early 2020s). At the level of the whole study: In sorted CD3+CD56+NKG2C+, CD3+CD56+NKG2C- and CD3+CD56-NKG2C+ T-cell subsets from about eight donors, TCR beta-chain repertoires were profiled. Among the eight sequenced donors, only one was HCMV-seronegative, while the other seven were HCMV-seropositive. The study sequenced eight donors, all healthy volunteers chosen at random: three men and five women. The libraries were sequenced on Illumina HiSeq 2000/2500, MiSeq or NextSeq, producing 2 x 150 bp reads. On the study overall, not on this receptor specifically: In several donors, the dominant CD3+CD56+NKG2C+ clonotypes were among the top 10 CD8+ clonotypes and accounted for about 1.0-7.5% of CD8+ T cells. Those dominant clonotypes were again the most abundant among CD3+CD56-NKG2C+ cells in a handful of donors, at roughly 25-65%. Whether the expanded NKG2C-expressing T cell clones were specific for HCMV antigens remained unclear.

Data came from an Illumina HiSeq 2000. The TCR beta cDNA libraries were made using 5'RACE template switching, a step that added both a universal primer site and unique molecular identifiers. cDNA synthesis was primed from the TCR beta constant segment and was followed by two successive PCR amplification steps. The original pipeline was this. MIGEC was used to demultiplex reads and group reads by UMI, and MiTCR was used to assemble and quantify clonotypes. To remove erroneous sequences, TCR cDNA sequences were retained only when supported by two or more reads. The tcR package was used for downstream repertoire analysis, with clonotypes matched between fractions based on CDR3 nucleotide sequence plus V segment. VDJmatch was used to annotate antigen specificity against VDJdb, with one amino acid substitution in CDR3 allowed. TCRdb reprocessed the raw reads; every CDR3 protein sequence is a single record, and DNA is not supplied. It is TCRdb's table, rather than the study itself, that gives the V and J calls and clone size. The sample has about 260,000 distinct CDR3 sequences on record. The ten top clones hold roughly 4.2% of the sample.

For this clonotype: Its antigen target is currently unknown.

HCMV serostatus was determined by detecting HCMV-specific IgG in serum with a commercial ELISA kit. Peripheral blood mononuclear cells were isolated from blood by Ficoll density gradient centrifugation. This clonotype originated in a woman aged 18-69 years in good health. Sequences were obtained from blood T cells: a sorted CD56 or NKG2C T cell subset, CD4+ or CD8+ T cells, or bulk PBMC T cells (not recorded which).

The CDR3 region: CASSYRANEQFF. The rearranged segments are TRBV7-2 and TRBJ2-1. Measured from the cysteine to the phenylalanine, the CDR3 is 12 residues long. DNA is not on record. The germline V gene provides CDR1 SGHTA and CDR2 FQGNSA.